The sequence of this T cell receptor (beta chain) was determined in a study of shared clonotypes between healthy human individuals. Data came from immunoSEQ multiplex PCR; TCRdb stores just in-frame clones and leaves some out. Of roughly 530,000 clones listed, about 95% are singletons. V lost 0 bases and J lost 2, with 7 bases in between. The germline gives CDR1 SGHRS, CDR2 YFSETQ. The CDR3 totals 14 residues. The receptor comes from a woman aged 25 to 39 in good health. Sequencing input: naive CD4+ T cells sorted from blood. Subset of the sample: CD45RA+ positively selected. This chain links TRBV5-1 with TRBJ2-3; D ambiguous. Here the CDR3 reads CASSLEVFTDTQYF. DNA for the CDR3: TGCGCCAGCAGCTTGGAGGTCTTCACAGATACGCAGTATTTT.